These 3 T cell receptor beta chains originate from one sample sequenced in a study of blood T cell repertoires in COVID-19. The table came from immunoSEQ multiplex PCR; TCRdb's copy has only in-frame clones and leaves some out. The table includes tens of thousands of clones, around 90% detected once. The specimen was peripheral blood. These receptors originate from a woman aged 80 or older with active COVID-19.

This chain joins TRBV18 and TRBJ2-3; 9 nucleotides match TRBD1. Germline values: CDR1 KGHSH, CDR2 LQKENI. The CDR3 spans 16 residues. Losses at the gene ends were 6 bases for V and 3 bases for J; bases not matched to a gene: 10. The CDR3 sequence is CASSPPGQGGTDTQYF. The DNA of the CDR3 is TGTGCCAGCTCCCCCCCGGGACAGGGTGGGACAGATACGCAGTATTTT.

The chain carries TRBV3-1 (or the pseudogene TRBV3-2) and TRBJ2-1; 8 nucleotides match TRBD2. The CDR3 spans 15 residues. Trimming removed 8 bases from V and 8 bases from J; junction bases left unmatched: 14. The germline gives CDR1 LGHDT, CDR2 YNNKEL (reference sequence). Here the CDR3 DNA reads TGTGCCAGCGGCGGCCGGGGGGGAGTAAGCGATGAGCAGTTCTTC. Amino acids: CASGGRGGVSDEQFF.

DNA of the CDR3: TGTGCCAGCAGCTTGTTGCGGGGGGGGGCAGATACGCAGTATTTT. Encoded protein: CASSLLRGGADTQYF. This chain connects TRBV5-4 to TRBJ2-3; TRBD2 matches 9 bases. Trimming took 1 base from V and 4 from J; bases not matched to a gene: 4. Germline CDR1 and CDR2: SGHNT and YYREEE (reference sequence). The CDR3 extends over 15 amino acids.